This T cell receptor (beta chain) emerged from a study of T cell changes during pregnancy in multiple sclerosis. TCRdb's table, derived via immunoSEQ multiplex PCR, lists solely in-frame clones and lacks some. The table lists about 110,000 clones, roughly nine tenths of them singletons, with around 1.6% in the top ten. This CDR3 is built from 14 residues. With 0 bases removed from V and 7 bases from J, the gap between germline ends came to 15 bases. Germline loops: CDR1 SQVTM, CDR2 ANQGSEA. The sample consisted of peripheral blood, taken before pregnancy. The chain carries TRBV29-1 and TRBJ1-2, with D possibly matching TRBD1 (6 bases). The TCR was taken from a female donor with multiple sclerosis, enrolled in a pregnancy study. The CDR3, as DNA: TGCAGCGTTGAAGAAGGGCAGGGGAGCGGTGGCTACACCTTC. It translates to CSVEEGQGSGGYTF.